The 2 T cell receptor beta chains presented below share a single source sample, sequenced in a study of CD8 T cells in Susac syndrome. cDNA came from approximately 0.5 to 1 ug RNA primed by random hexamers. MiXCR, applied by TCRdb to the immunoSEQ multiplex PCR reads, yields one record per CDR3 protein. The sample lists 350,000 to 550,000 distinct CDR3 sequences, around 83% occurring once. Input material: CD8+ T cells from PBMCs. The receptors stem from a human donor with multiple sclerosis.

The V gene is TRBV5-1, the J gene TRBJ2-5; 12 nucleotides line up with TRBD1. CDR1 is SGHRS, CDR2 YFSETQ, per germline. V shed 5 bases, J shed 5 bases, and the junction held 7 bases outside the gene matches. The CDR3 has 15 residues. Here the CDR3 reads CASRRGTGGSETQYF. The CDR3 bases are TGCGCCAGCAGGCGCGGGACAGGGGGCAGTGAGACCCAGTACTTC. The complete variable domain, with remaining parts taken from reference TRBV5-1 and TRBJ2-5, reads KAGVTQTPRYLIKTRGQQVTLSCSPISGHRSVSWYQQTPGQGLQFLFEYFSETQRNKGNFPGRFSGRQFSNSRSEMNVSTLELGDSALYLCASRRGTGGSETQYFGPGTRLLVL.

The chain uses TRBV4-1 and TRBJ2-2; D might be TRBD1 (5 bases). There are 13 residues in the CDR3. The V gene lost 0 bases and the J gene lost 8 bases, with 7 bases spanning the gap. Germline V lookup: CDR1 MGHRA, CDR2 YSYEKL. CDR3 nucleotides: TGCGCCAGCAGCCAAGATAGGGGAGGGGAGCTGTTTTTT. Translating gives CASSQDRGGELFF.